A selection of T cell receptor beta chains follows, all from one sample in a study of CD8 T cells in Susac syndrome. MiXCR, applied by TCRdb to the immunoSEQ multiplex PCR reads, yields one record per CDR3 protein. The table lists tens of thousands of distinct CDR3 sequences, about 95% of them singletons. The sequencing input was CD8+ T cells from PBMCs. The receptor source for this set is a human donor with multiple sclerosis. Both conserved end residues are trimmed from each CDR3.

>TRBJ1-1|TRBV30
AWSVGIGQTTEAF
>TRBJ1-5|TRBV27
ASSSRSGGTRQPQH
>TRBJ1-1|TRBV14
ASSQDVRDAF
>TRBJ2-7|TRBV5-4
ASRAGGGWSYEQY
>TRBJ2-6|TRBV29-1
SAWTWTNVLT
>TRBJ2-7|TRBV27
ASSPLTDSYEQY
>TRBJ2-3|TRBV5-1
ASSLSGPGPDTQY
>TRBJ1-6|TRBV27
ASSMGQSNSPLH
>TRBJ2-7|TRBV27
ASGSGGPSYEQY
>TRBJ2-2|TRBV28
ASTGFNTGELF
>TRBJ2-7|TRBV9
ASSASGRPDYEQY
>TRBJ2-7|TRBV14
ASSQENQGPLGAYEQY
>TRBJ1-2|TRBV27
ASSLTVNYGYT
>TRBJ2-1|TRBV7-9
ASSLVNNEQF
>TRBJ2-1|TRBV12-3/TRBV12-4
ASSRSDRGYEQF
>TRBJ2-1|TRBV29-1
SALASGEGGVQF
>TRBJ1-2|TRBV7-9
ASSLAVTARGEDGYT
>TRBJ2-7|TRBV9
ASSPGTSGIYEQY
>TRBJ2-6|TRBV4-1
ASSQASRLSSGANVLT
>TRBJ2-1|TRBV27
ASSPGNGGPYNEQF
>TRBJ2-7|TRBV7-9
ASSFLAGDYEQY
>TRBJ1-5|TRBV12-3/TRBV12-4
ASSRDSLNQPQH
>TRBJ2-1|TRBV10-3
AITGSPSYNEQF
>TRBJ1-4|TRBV5-6
ASSLVVGKKLF
>TRBJ2-5|TRBV13
ASSSRDYQETQY
>TRBJ2-3|TRBV18
ASSLKSTDTQY
>TRBJ2-7|TRBV29-1
SVEGTKPYEQY
>TRBJ2-7|TRBV19
ASSIVAGETYEQY
>TRBJ1-2|TRBV27
ASSFTGPNYGYT
>TRBJ2-7|TRBV7-6
ASSSTVRSSYEQY
>TRBJ1-3|TRBV10-3
AISEEAAGTGNTIY
>TRBJ2-3|TRBV25-1
ASGRGPTGTDTQY
>TRBJ2-1|TRBV6-5
ASRLSWGNEQF
>TRBJ2-5|TRBV27
ASSSGRETQY
>TRBJ2-3|TRBV20-1
SARVSWASHWADTQY
>TRBJ1-1|TRBV3-1
ASSQDRGGTPNTEAF
>TRBJ2-5|TRBV6-6
ASSYGLEETQY
>TRBJ2-2|TRBV4-3
ASSQDLGVRKLF
>TRBJ1-1|TRBV30
AWSVRETEAF
>TRBJ2-3|TRBV2
ASSPFVGPSTDTQY
>TRBJ2-7|TRBV25-1
ASSEWSSGSYEQY
>TRBJ2-7|TRBV11-2
ASSLDLPGGLAEYEQY
>TRBJ2-3|TRBV5-4
ASSLKGYGSGDTQY
>TRBJ1-2|TRBV12-3/TRBV12-4
ASSLTSGGLGYT
>TRBJ2-1|TRBV27
ASSPGGSGGASSYNEQF
>TRBJ1-1|TRBV19
ASSSSTEAF